This entry features one T cell receptor beta chain sequence. The source of the sample is a study of T cells in tumors after PD-1 blockade. The V end was cut by 4 bases, the J end by 0 bases, with 17 bases between. The CDR3 has 17 residues. Germline loops: CDR1 SGHKS, CDR2 YYEKEE (reference sequence). Method: immunoSEQ multiplex PCR; TCRdb's copy keeps in-frame clones and lacks some. The sample lists about 25,000 clones, around four fifths seen once, with roughly 12% in the top ten. This TCR was recovered from a human donor with basal cell carcinoma. The source material was PBMCs, sampled after anti-PD-1 treatment. J is TRBJ1-3 and V is TRBV5-5; D gene unclear. CDR3 nucleotides: TGTGCCAGCAGCAAAAATCCCGTCAGAGTCTCTGGAAACACCATATATTTT. Protein sequence: CASSKNPVRVSGNTIYF.